Listed here are 4 T cell receptor beta chains from one sample, sequenced in a study of T cells in Graves' hyperthyroidism and ophthalmopathy. The CDR3 regions of TCR beta were amplified from RNA transcripts. The HTBI primer set served for first-round RT-PCR of the TCR CDR3. TCRdb used MiXCR to reprocess the multiplex PCR reads, holding one entry per CDR3 protein. The sample holds approximately 520,000 distinct CDR3 sequences, less than 25% seen once. Specimen: blood. The receptors stem from a man aged 18-30 years with Graves' hyperthyroidism.

This clonotype was observed many times. The rearrangement uses TRBV28 and TRBJ1-1, with a possible D match to TRBD1 (6 bases). The germline V and J ends were trimmed by 8 bases and 1 base, with 17 bases remaining between them. In germline, CDR1 is MDHEN, CDR2 SYDVKM. This CDR3 spans 15 amino acids. The CDR3 reads CASSNPGHSNTEAFF. CDR3 sequence (DNA): TGTGCCAGCTCCAACCCGGGACACTCGAACACTGAAGCTTTCTTT. The full variable domain, its missing parts supplied by reference TRBV28 and TRBJ1-1, is DVKVTQSSRYLVKRTGEKVFLECVQDMDHENMFWYRQDPGLGLRLIYFSYDVKMKEKGDIPEGYSVSREKKERFSLILESASTNQTSMYLCASSNPGHSNTEAFFGQGTRLTVV.

This clonotype was counted only a few times. The chain is built from TRBV5-5 and TRBJ1-5; weak D call: TRBD1 (5 bases). Germline CDR1 is SGHKS and CDR2 is YYEKEE (reference sequence). This CDR3 contains 15 residues. V was trimmed by 2 bases and J by 0 bases, leaving 9 bases between them. The CDR3 here is CASSLQAFSNQPQHF. In DNA, the CDR3 is TGTGCCAGCAGCTTACAGGCCTTTAGCAATCAGCCCCAGCATTTT.

This clonotype was detected many times. The rearrangement joins TRBV6-5 to TRBJ2-5, with 8 bases aligning to TRBD1. Germline V gene sequence: CDR1 MNHEY, CDR2 SVGAGI. This CDR3 has 15 amino acids. With 4 bases clipped from V and 2 bases from J, the junction kept 6 bases outside the gene matches. CDR3 region: CASSFFTGGQETQYF. CDR3 coding DNA: TGTGCCAGCAGTTTTTTTACAGGGGGACAAGAGACCCAGTACTTC.

This clonotype occurred a few times. The rearrangement links TRBV15 to TRBJ1-1; a possible D gene is TRBD1 (5 bases). CDR3 size: 14 residues. The germline V and J ends were trimmed by 0 bases and 1 base, with 6 bases remaining between them. Germline loops: CDR1 LNHNV, CDR2 YYDKDF (reference sequence). Written as DNA, the CDR3 is TGTGCCACCAGCAGAGAGGGACCGAACACTGAAGCTTTCTTT. Translating it yields CATSREGPNTEAFF. Variable domain in full (rest from reference TRBV15 and TRBJ1-1): DAMVIQNPRYQVTQFGKPVTLSCSQTLNHNVMYWYQQKSSQAPKLLFHYYDKDFNNEADTPDNFQSRRPNTSFCFLDIRSPGLGDTAMYLCATSREGPNTEAFFGQGTRLTVV.